This is a list of T cell receptor beta chains from one sample in a study of OX40 agonist ivuxolimab in advanced cancers. Clones were sequenced by immunoSEQ multiplex PCR, and TCRdb holds only the in-frame ones, with some missing. In the table there are roughly 93,000 clones, under 85% of which are singletons. The sample consisted of CD4+ or CD8+ T cells sorted from blood, taken in a trial of the OX40 agonist ivuxolimab. These receptors all stem from an adult with an advanced solid tumor such as melanoma, head and neck, liver or kidney cancer. Each CDR3 is given without its conserved first and last residue. Each record gives: V gene, J gene, CDR3 length, CDR3 protein.

v_call: TRBV4-2; j_call: TRBJ2-1; cdr3_length: 13; cdr3_aa: ASSQAPSGWNEQF
v_call: TRBV15; j_call: TRBJ2-7; cdr3_length: 11; cdr3_aa: ATSRGPQEEQY
v_call: TRBV30; j_call: TRBJ1-2; cdr3_length: 10; cdr3_aa: AWSDHRVGYT
v_call: TRBV21-1; j_call: TRBJ2-7; cdr3_length: 15; cdr3_aa: ASSKGGTSGAVYEQY
v_call: TRBV27; j_call: TRBJ2-2; cdr3_length: 13; cdr3_aa: ASRFSGRVTGELF
v_call: TRBV7-8; j_call: TRBJ2-7; cdr3_length: 15; cdr3_aa: ASSLSSGGSSSYEQY
v_call: TRBV7-9; j_call: TRBJ2-7; cdr3_length: 10; cdr3_aa: ASSGGSYEQY
v_call: TRBV27; j_call: TRBJ2-3; cdr3_length: 15; cdr3_aa: ASSSIDYIRHTDTQY
v_call: TRBV27; j_call: TRBJ1-2; cdr3_length: 12; cdr3_aa: ASSSWTGNFGYT
v_call: TRBV18; j_call: TRBJ1-1; cdr3_length: 11; cdr3_aa: ASSDSLDSEAF
v_call: TRBV5-6; j_call: TRBJ2-5; cdr3_length: 12; cdr3_aa: ASSWQPGQETQY
v_call: TRBV18; j_call: TRBJ1-1; cdr3_length: 14; cdr3_aa: ASSPQSGQGATEAF
v_call: TRBV5-8; j_call: TRBJ1-3; cdr3_length: 14; cdr3_aa: ASSLGTAASGNTIY
v_call: TRBV2; j_call: TRBJ2-3; cdr3_length: 13; cdr3_aa: ASSERGQGTDTQY
v_call: TRBV5-4; j_call: TRBJ2-7; cdr3_length: 12; cdr3_aa: ASSPGTGMYEQY
v_call: TRBV5-1; j_call: TRBJ2-3; cdr3_length: 13; cdr3_aa: ASSLLGYSTDTQY
v_call: TRBV6-5; j_call: TRBJ2-2; cdr3_length: 13; cdr3_aa: ASSSTGRVTGELF
v_call: TRBV25-1; j_call: TRBJ1-2; cdr3_length: 10; cdr3_aa: ASTEGAGGYT
v_call: TRBV30; j_call: TRBJ2-2; cdr3_length: 11; cdr3_aa: AWSGQGAGELF
v_call: TRBV9; j_call: TRBJ1-1; cdr3_length: 13; cdr3_aa: ASSSPTGLRTEAF
v_call: TRBV19; j_call: TRBJ2-7; cdr3_length: 9; cdr3_aa: ASSKGDEQY
v_call: TRBV2; j_call: TRBJ1-1; cdr3_length: 12; cdr3_aa: ASRTRQGVGEAF
v_call: TRBV23-1; j_call: TRBJ2-7; cdr3_length: 12; cdr3_aa: AYKPGQAVYEQY
v_call: TRBV6-6; j_call: TRBJ1-2; cdr3_length: 11; cdr3_aa: ASSYAQGGGYT
v_call: TRBV15; j_call: TRBJ2-7; cdr3_length: 10; cdr3_aa: ATSRDVGEQY
v_call: TRBV19; j_call: TRBJ2-1; cdr3_length: 13; cdr3_aa: ASSMGGMGYNEQF
v_call: TRBV19; j_call: TRBJ2-7; cdr3_length: 11; cdr3_aa: ASSPGDPYEQY
v_call: TRBV15; j_call: TRBJ2-7; cdr3_length: 13; cdr3_aa: ATSRIPGQGYEQY
v_call: TRBV18; j_call: TRBJ2-3; cdr3_length: 12; cdr3_aa: ASSFTSGVDTQY
v_call: TRBV5-6; j_call: TRBJ2-1; cdr3_length: 12; cdr3_aa: ASSLAWRGREQF
v_call: TRBV5-1; j_call: TRBJ2-5; cdr3_length: 13; cdr3_aa: ASSLEGLVRETQY
v_call: TRBV7-3; j_call: TRBJ2-3; cdr3_length: 12; cdr3_aa: ASSPRGRGDTQY
v_call: TRBV5-6; j_call: NA; cdr3_length: 14; cdr3_aa: ASSLADEDGRVEQY
v_call: TRBV27; j_call: TRBJ2-1; cdr3_length: 13; cdr3_aa: ASRTGLSSYNEQF
v_call: TRBV11-1; j_call: TRBJ2-3; cdr3_length: 15; cdr3_aa: ASSPGTSGFSTDTQY
v_call: TRBV5-6; j_call: TRBJ1-4; cdr3_length: 13; cdr3_aa: ASSAQGKGNEKLF
v_call: TRBV7-9; j_call: TRBJ2-3; cdr3_length: 12; cdr3_aa: ASSLAGSTDTQY
v_call: TRBV13; j_call: TRBJ2-7; cdr3_length: 12; cdr3_aa: ASSADQGYYEQY
v_call: TRBV19; j_call: TRBJ2-7; cdr3_length: 12; cdr3_aa: ASSIAGDAYEQY
v_call: TRBV5-4; j_call: TRBJ2-1; cdr3_length: 13; cdr3_aa: ASSDSGAVYNEQF
v_call: TRBV5-1; j_call: TRBJ2-1; cdr3_length: 13; cdr3_aa: ASSLGAGGVNEQF
v_call: TRBV18; j_call: TRBJ1-1; cdr3_length: 12; cdr3_aa: ASSPSRVATEAF
v_call: TRBV4-2; j_call: TRBJ2-4; cdr3_length: 16; cdr3_aa: ASSQETSGRAALNIQY
v_call: TRBV27; j_call: TRBJ2-7; cdr3_length: 13; cdr3_aa: ASSLVLAEAYEQY
v_call: TRBV10-3; j_call: TRBJ2-7; cdr3_length: 11; cdr3_aa: AISEDSSYEQY
v_call: TRBV4-2; j_call: TRBJ2-7; cdr3_length: 13; cdr3_aa: ASSRPDSSPHEQY